The 10 T cell receptor beta chains reported below all come from one sample, sequenced in a study of T cell changes during pregnancy in multiple sclerosis. The assay was immunoSEQ multiplex PCR, and TCRdb's table has in-frame clones only and misses some. The sample consists of about 46,000 clones, 75% to 95% of them appearing once. The sample consisted of CD8+ T cells from peripheral blood mononuclear cells, taken after pregnancy. Receptors were obtained from a female donor with multiple sclerosis, enrolled in a pregnancy study.

The chain employs TRBV4-2 and TRBJ2-3; 14 positions agree with TRBD2. The CDR3 totals 18 residues. V dropped 1 base and J dropped 6; count of bases not matched to a gene: 9. Per the germline V gene, CDR1 is LGHNA and CDR2 is YNFKEQ. CDR3 nucleotides: TGTGCCAGCAGCCAAGTACCACCGAGACTAGCGGGGGGGGATACGCAGTATTTT. It yields the protein CASSQVPPRLAGGDTQYF.

The rearrangement links TRBV27 to TRBJ2-5; no clear D. Germline V CDR1 and CDR2: MNHEY, SMNVEV (reference sequence). CDR3 length equals 11 residues. The germline V and J ends were trimmed by 5 bases and 7 bases, with 8 bases remaining between them. Written as DNA, the CDR3 is TGTGCCAGCAGTGACGGGTGGACCCAGTACTTC. It yields the protein CASSDGWTQYF.

V is TRBV6-1 and J is TRBJ1-1; TRBD1 is a possible D gene (6 bases). The germline V and J ends were trimmed by 3 bases and 6 bases, with 23 bases remaining between them. This CDR3 comprises 17 residues. Looked up from germline, CDR1 is MNHNS and CDR2 is SASEGT. The CDR3, as DNA: TGTGCCAGCAGTGAGTATGGTGGGACACCCCGGGGTGCTGAAGCTTTCTTT. The encoded protein is CASSEYGGTPRGAEAFF.

The CDR3 spells CASSPGRAGGSTEAFF. CDR3 in DNA: TGTGCCAGCAGCCCAGGTCGTGCGGGAGGGAGCACTGAAGCTTTCTTT. The gene calls are TRBV7-2 and TRBJ1-1; D unclear. The CDR3 is 16 amino acids. From germline, CDR1 is SGHTA and CDR2 FQGNSA. V was cut by 5 bases and J by 4 bases, with 20 bases left in between.

The gene calls are TRBV25-1 and TRBJ1-1; TRBD1 might be the D (6 bases). This CDR3 is 14 amino acids long. The germline V gene has CDR1 MGHDK and CDR2 SYGVNS. V shed 2 bases and J shed 1 base, with 8 bases lying between them. The DNA of the CDR3 is TGTGCCAGCAGTGAACGGGGACAGAACACTGAAGCTTTCTTT. It encodes CASSERGQNTEAFF.

The chain employs TRBV6-6 and TRBJ1-5, with D maybe TRBD1 (6 bases). The CDR3 consists of 14 residues. Germline assignment: CDR1 MNHNY and CDR2 SVGAGI (reference sequence). V was cut by 10 bases and J by 3 bases, with 16 bases left in between. As DNA, the CDR3 is TGTGCCACGAGACAGGACGGCTACAATCAGCCCCAGCATTTT. It translates to CATRQDGYNQPQHF.

The chain links TRBV2 to TRBJ1-6; 7 bases are shared with TRBD1. CDR1 and CDR2 from the germline V gene are SNHLY and FYNNEI. This CDR3 is 15 amino acids long. V was pared by 6 bases and J by 8 bases, with 10 bases of the junction left unmatched. CDR3 nucleotides: TGTGCCAGCAGAACATTCGACAGGGAGGATTCACCCCTCCACTTT. Amino acid sequence: CASRTFDREDSPLHF.

Notes on this clone: Additional DNA sequences in this sample encode the identical CDR3. The chain recombines TRBV6-5 with TRBJ2-7; TRBD1 matches 8 bases. Trimming at V came to 6 bases and at J to 4 bases, leaving 8 bases not matched to a gene. CDR1 and CDR2 from the germline V gene are MNHEY and SVGAGI. This CDR3 comprises 14 residues. The CDR3 DNA reads TGTGCCAGCAGCCCCGGGCAGGGGGCATACGAGCAGTACTTC. Translating it yields CASSPGQGAYEQYF.

The chain is built from TRBV27 and TRBJ2-1; D possibly corresponds to TRBD1 (6 bases). The CDR3 runs 12 residues. Germline assignment: CDR1 MNHEY and CDR2 SMNVEV (reference sequence). V lost 2 bases and J 12 bases, leaving 11 bases between the germline ends. The CDR3 sequence is CASSLGARGQFF. The CDR3 DNA reads TGTGCCAGCAGTTTAGGGGCCAGGGGGCAGTTCTTC.

The rearrangement uses TRBV5-5 and TRBJ1-2, with 11 positions matching TRBD1. This CDR3 is built from 17 residues. The ends lost 3 bases at V and 3 bases at J; junction bases unmatched: 10. Germline assignment: CDR1 SGHKS and CDR2 YYEKEE (reference sequence). CDR3 in DNA: TGTGCCAGCAGCTATGGAAGGGGACAGGGGGTCTACTATGGCTACACCTTC. Encoded protein: CASSYGRGQGVYYGYTF.